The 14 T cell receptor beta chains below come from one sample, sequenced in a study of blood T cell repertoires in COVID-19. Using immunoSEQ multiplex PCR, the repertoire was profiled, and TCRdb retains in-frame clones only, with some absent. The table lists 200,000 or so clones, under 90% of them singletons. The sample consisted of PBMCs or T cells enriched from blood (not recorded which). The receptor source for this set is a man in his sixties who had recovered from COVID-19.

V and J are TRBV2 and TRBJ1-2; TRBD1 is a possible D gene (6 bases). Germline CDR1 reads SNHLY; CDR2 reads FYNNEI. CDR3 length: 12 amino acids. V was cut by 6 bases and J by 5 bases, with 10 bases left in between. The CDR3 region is CASRGTRYGYTF. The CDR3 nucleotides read TGTGCCAGCAGAGGGACACGGTATGGCTACACCTTC. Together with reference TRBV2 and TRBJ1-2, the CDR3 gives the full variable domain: EPEVTQTPSHQVTQMGQEVILRCVPISNHLYFYWYRQILGQKVEFLVSFYNNEISEKSEIFDDQFSVERPDGSNFTLKIRSTKLEDSAMYFCASRGTRYGYTFGSGTRLTVV.

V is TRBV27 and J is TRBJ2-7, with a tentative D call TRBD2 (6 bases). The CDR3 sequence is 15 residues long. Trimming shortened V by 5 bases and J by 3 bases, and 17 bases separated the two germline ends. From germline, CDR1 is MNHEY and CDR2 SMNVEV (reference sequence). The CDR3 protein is CASSMTGDGSYEQYF. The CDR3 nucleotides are TGTGCCAGCAGTATGACTGGGGACGGGAGCTACGAGCAGTACTTC.

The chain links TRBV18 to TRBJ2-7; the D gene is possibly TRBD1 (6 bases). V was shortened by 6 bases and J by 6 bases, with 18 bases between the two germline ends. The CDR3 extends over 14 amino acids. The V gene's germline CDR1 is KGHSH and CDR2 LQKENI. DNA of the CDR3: TGTGCCAGCTCCATGGCAGGGGCAACAAGCGAGCAGTACTTC. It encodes CASSMAGATSEQYF.

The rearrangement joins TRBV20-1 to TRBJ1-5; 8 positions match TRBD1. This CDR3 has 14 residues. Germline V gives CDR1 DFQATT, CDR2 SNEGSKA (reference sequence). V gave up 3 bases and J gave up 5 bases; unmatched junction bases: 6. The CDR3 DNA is TGCAGTGCTAGTGACAGGGGCGCCCATCAGCCCCAGCATTTT. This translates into CSASDRGAHQPQHF.

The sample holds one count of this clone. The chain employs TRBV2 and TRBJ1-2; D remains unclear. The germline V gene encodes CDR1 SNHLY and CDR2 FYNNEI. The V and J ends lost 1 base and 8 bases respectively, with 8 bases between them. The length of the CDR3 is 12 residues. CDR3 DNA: TGTGCCAGCAGTGAAGACGGGTTCGGCTACACCTTC. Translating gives CASSEDGFGYTF.

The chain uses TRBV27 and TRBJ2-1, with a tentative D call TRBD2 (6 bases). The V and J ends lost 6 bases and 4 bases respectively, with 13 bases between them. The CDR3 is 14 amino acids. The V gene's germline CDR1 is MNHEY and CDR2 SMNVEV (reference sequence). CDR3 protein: CASSAGLTYNEQFF. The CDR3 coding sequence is TGTGCCAGCAGCGCGGGACTGACTTACAATGAGCAGTTCTTC.

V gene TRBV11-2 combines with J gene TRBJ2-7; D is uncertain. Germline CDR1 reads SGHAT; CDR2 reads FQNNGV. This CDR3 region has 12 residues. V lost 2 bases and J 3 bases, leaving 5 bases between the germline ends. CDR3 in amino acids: CASSLRHYEQYF. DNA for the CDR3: TGTGCCAGCAGCTTAAGACACTACGAGCAGTACTTC.

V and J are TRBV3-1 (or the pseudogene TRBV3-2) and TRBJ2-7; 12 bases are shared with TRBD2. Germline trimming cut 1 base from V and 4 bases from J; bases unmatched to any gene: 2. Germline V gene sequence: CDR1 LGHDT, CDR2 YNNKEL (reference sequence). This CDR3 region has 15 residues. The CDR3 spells CASSQASGGAYEQYF. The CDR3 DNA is TGTGCCAGCAGCCAAGCTAGCGGGGGGGCGTACGAGCAGTACTTC.

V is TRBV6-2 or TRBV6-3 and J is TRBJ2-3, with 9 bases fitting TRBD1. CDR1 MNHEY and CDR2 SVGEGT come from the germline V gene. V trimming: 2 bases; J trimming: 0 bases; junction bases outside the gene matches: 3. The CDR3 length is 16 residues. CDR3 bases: TGTGCCAGCAGTTACGGGACAGGGACAAGCACAGATACGCAGTATTTT. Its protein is CASSYGTGTSTDTQYF.

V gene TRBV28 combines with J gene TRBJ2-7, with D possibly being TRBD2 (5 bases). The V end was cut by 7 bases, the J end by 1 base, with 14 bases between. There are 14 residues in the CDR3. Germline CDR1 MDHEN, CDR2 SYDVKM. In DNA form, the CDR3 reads TGTGCCAGCATGCGTCCCGGCGGGTCCTACGAGCAGTACTTC. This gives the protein CASMRPGGSYEQYF. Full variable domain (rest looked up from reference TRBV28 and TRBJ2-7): DVKVTQSSRYLVKRTGEKVFLECVQDMDHENMFWYRQDPGLGLRLIYFSYDVKMKEKGDIPEGYSVSREKKERFSLILESASTNQTSMYLCASMRPGGSYEQYFGPGTRLTVT.

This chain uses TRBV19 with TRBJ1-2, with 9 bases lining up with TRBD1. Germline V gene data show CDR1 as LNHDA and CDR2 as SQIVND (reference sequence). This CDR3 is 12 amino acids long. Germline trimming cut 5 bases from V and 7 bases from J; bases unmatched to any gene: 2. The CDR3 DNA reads TGTGCCAGTAGTTTACAGGGGGCTGGCTACACCTTC. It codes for CASSLQGAGYTF.

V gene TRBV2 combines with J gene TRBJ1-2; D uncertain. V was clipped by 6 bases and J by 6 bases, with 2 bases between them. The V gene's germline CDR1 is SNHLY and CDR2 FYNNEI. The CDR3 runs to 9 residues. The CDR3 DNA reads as TGTGCCAGCAGCAATGGCTACACCTTC. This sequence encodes CASSNGYTF.

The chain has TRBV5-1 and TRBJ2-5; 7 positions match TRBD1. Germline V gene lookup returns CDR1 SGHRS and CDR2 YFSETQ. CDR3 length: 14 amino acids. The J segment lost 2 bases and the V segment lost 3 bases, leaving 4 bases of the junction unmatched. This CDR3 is CASSSTGQQETQYF. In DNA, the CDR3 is TGCGCCAGCAGCTCGACAGGGCAACAAGAGACCCAGTACTTC.

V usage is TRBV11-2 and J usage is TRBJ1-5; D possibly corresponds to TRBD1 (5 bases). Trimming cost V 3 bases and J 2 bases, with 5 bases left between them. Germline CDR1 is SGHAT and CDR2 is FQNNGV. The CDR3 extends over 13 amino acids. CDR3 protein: CASSLGRNQPQHF. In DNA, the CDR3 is TGTGCCAGCAGCTTGGGGCGCAATCAGCCCCAGCATTTT.